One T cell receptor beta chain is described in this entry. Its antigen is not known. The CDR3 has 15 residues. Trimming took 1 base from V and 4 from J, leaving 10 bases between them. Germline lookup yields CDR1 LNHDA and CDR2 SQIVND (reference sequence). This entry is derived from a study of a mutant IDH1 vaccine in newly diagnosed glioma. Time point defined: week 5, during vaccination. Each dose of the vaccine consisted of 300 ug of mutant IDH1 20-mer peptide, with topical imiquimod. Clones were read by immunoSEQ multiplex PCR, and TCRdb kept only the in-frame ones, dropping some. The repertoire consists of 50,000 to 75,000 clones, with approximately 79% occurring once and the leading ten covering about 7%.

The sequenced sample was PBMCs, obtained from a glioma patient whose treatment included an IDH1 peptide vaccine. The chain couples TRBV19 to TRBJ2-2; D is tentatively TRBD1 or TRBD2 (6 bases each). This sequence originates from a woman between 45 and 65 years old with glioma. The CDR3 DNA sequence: TGTGCCAGTAGTATAGCAGGAGGGGGCACCGGGGAGCTGTTTTTT. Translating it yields CASSIAGGGTGELFF.